The clone carrying this T cell receptor (beta chain) occurred a few times. The target antigen is unknown. These data come from a study of CD8 T cells in ankylosing spondylitis. Study-wide results and caveats: Seemingly characteristic of ankylosing spondylitis blood was a TCR beta motif consisting of 7 or 8 highly homologous variants. The study looked at matched synovial fluid samples from ankylosing spondylitis patients. Disease-linked clones were reported to be significantly enriched there.

By quantitative 5'-RACE with molecular barcodes, the TCR beta libraries were made. MiXCR was run by TCRdb on the 5' RACE reads, yielding one entry per CDR3 protein. The data show hundreds of thousands of distinct CDR3 sequences, 26% seen once. There are 13 residues in the CDR3. Deletions cut 5 bases from V and 6 bases from J, with 11 bases between. The germline V gene encodes CDR1 SEHNR and CDR2 FQNEAQ (reference sequence). This clonotype was obtained from a male donor with ankylosing spondylitis. The V call is TRBV7-9, the J call TRBJ2-1; weak D call: TRBD2 (6 bases). The sample consisted of blood, either unsorted or a sorted T cell fraction (not recorded which). The CDR3 bases are TGTGCCAGCAGCCCCCTGGGGGGCAATGAGCAGTTCTTC. As protein: CASSPLGGNEQFF.